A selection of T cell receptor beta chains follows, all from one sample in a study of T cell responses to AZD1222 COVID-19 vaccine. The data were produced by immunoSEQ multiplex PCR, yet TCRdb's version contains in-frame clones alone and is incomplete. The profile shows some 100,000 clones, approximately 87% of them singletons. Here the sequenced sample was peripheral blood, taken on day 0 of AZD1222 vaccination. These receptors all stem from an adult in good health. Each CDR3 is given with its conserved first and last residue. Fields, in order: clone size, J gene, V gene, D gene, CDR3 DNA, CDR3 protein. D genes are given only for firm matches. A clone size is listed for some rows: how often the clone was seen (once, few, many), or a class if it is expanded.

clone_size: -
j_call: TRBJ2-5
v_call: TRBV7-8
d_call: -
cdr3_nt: TGTGCCAGCAGCTTAGGGGGGGGGACAGTCCAAGAGACCCAGTACTTC
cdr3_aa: CASSLGGGTVQETQYF

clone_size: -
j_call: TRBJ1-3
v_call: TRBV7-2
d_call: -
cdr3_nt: TGTGCCAGCAGCTTAGACGGGGGAGCGTACACCATATATTTT
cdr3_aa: CASSLDGGAYTIYF

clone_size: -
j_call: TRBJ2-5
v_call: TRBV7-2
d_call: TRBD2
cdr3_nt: TGTGCCAGCAGCTTACGGAGCGGGGGCCTCCAAGAGACCCAGTACTTC
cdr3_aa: CASSLRSGGLQETQYF

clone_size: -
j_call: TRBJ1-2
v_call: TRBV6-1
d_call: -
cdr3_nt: TGTGCCAGCAGTGAACTCTGGCAGGAAAAATATGGCTACACCTTC
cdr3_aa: CASSELWQEKYGYTF

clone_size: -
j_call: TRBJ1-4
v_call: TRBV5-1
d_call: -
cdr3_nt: TGCGCCAGCAGCTTGAAGAAGGGTATGGGGGAAAAACTGTTTTTT
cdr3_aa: CASSLKKGMGEKLFF

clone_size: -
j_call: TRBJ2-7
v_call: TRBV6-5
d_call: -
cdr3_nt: TGTGCCAGCAGCCAAGGACCTCTGACCGGCGAGCAGTACTTC
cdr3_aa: CASSQGPLTGEQYF

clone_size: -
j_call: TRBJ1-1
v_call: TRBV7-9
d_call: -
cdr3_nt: TGTGCCAGCAGCTTAGTTGCACCTATGAACACTGAAGCTTTCTTT
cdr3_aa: CASSLVAPMNTEAFF

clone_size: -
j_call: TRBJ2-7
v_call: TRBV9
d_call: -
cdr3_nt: TGTGCCAGCAGCGTAGCTCAGGACTCCAACTACGAGCAGTACTTC
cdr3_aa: CASSVAQDSNYEQYF

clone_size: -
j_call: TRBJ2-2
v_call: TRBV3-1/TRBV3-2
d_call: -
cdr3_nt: TGTGCCAGCAGCCAAGGAGGGGGGACCAACACCGGGGAGCTGTTTTTT
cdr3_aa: CASSQGGGTNTGELFF

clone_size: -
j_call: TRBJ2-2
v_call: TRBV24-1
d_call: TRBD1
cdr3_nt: TGTGCCACCAGCATCGGACAGGTGAACACCGGGGAGCTGTTTTTT
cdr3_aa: CATSIGQVNTGELFF

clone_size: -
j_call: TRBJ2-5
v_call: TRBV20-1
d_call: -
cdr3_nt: TGCAGTGCCATACTCCAAGAGACCCAGTACTTC
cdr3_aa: CSAILQETQYF

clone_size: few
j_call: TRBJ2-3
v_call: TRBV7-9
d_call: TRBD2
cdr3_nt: TGTGCCAGCAGCACGCGGGGGGCCCAGACAGATACGCAGTATTTT
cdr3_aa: CASSTRGAQTDTQYF

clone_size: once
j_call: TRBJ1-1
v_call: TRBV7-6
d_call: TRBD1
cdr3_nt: TGTGCCAGCAGCTTAGCCTCGTTGACAGGGGCGAACACTGAAGCTTTCTTT
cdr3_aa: CASSLASLTGANTEAFF

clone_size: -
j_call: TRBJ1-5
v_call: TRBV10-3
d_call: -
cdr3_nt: TGTGCCATCAGTGCCCAGGGGAACAATCAGCCCCAGCATTTT
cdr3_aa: CAISAQGNNQPQHF

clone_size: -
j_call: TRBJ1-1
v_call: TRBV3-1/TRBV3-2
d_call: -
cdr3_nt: TGTGCCAGCAGCCAGGGAGGCCGTAACACTGAAGCTTTCTTT
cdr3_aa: CASSQGGRNTEAFF